This T cell receptor beta chain was found in a study of cytotoxic CD8 clonotypes in ibrutinib-treated CLL. Overall study: Partial responses numbered about 25 and complete responses 2; after a median about 68 months, roughly 14 stayed remitted and 12 progressed. Overall study findings and caveats: The clonality rise at ibrutinib response reflected private clonotype expansion. Clonality increased at ibrutinib response and stayed stable in sustained remission. At progression, however, it fell back toward baseline.

CDR1 is GTSNPN, CDR2 SVGIG, per germline (reference sequence). This CDR3 contains 14 residues. V dropped 2 bases and J dropped 3 bases, with 13 bases sitting between them. Comment on this clone: As yet, its antigen is unknown.

Investigators sought sequencing depths of between 1 in 200,000 and 1 in 1 million T cells. Assay used: immunoSEQ multiplex PCR; TCRdb lists only in-frame clones, some missing. Found here are about 68,000 clones, 68% of them singletons; the top ten hold under 6%. The gene calls are TRBV30 and TRBJ1-1; no reliable D call. The sequence came from a human donor with chronic lymphocytic leukemia. The input for sequencing was PBMCs, taken after 12 months of ibrutinib treatment. The CDR3 protein is CAWSNGLADTEAFF. The DNA for the CDR3 is TGTGCCTGGAGTAACGGCCTGGCCGACACTGAAGCTTTCTTT.